This T cell receptor beta chain was recorded in a study of T-cell reconstitution after alpha-beta-depleted transplantation in children. Study results and limitations: At the one-year point after transplant, T-cell counts and TCRbeta diversity were found to come mostly from T cells that had been newly produced. In patients about two months after transplant, alpha-beta T cells reportedly arose from several hundred expanded graft clones. Some patients owed their high day-60 TCRbeta diversity to surviving recipient T cells and thymic progenitors.

Notes on this clonotype: Its antigen remains unknown.

A TCRbeta library incorporating unique molecular identifiers was prepared. MiXCR, applied by TCRdb to the PCR reads, yields one record per CDR3 protein. The sample records approximately 800,000 distinct CDR3 sequences, 16% being singletons. The V gene's germline CDR1 is LNHDA and CDR2 SQIVND (reference sequence). V was cut by 9 bases and J by 1 base, with 16 bases left in between. This CDR3 is 14 amino acids long. The chain carries TRBV19 and TRBJ2-7; D uncertain. This TCR came from a male patient between 5 and 17 years old who had a stem cell transplant for acute lymphoblastic leukemia, so the T cells may come from the graft donor. The sequences come from PBMCs, mostly from graft donor cells, collected 360 days after TCRalphabeta/CD19-depleted stem cell transplant. The CDR3 DNA follows: TGTGCCAGCTCCCCGGTCGTGGCTTCCTACGAGCAGTACTTC. It encodes CASSPVVASYEQYF. The whole variable domain, remainder taken from reference TRBV19 and TRBJ2-7, is DGGITQSPKYLFRKEGQNVTLSCEQNLNHDAMYWYRQDPGQGLRLIYYSQIVNDFQKGDIAEGYSVSREKKESFPLTVTSAQKNPTAFYLCASSPVVASYEQYFGPGTRLTVT.